These T cell receptor beta chains were read from a single sample in a study of T cell responses to AZD1222 COVID-19 vaccine. Sequencing was performed with immunoSEQ multiplex PCR; in TCRdb, only in-frame clones are kept and a portion is missing. In the table there are about 110,000 clones, less than 95% of which are singletons. The starting material was peripheral blood, obtained 28 days after the second AZD1222 dose. The receptors here all came from an adult who received the AZD1222 COVID-19 vaccine. CDR3s include the opening cysteine and the closing phenylalanine or tryptophan. A D gene is named only where the DNA matches it firmly. Clone size is shown for a subset of rows, as once, few, many or a class of expanded clone.

V	J	D	size	CDR3	DNA
TRBV29-1	TRBJ2-7	.	.	CSVDVGGYEQYF	TGCAGCGTTGATGTGGGGGGCTACGAGCAGTACTTC
TRBV7-9	TRBJ1-1	.	.	CASSPLTVGTEAFF	TGTGCCAGCAGCCCCCTGACAGTCGGCACTGAAGCTTTCTTT
TRBV6-6	TRBJ1-1	.	.	CASSYGQMNTEAFF	TGTGCCAGCAGTTACGGACAGATGAACACTGAAGCTTTCTTT
TRBV10-2	TRBJ2-1	.	once	CASSTTTGVSYNEQFF	TGCGCCAGCTCCACCACTACGGGGGTCTCCTACAATGAGCAGTTCTTC
TRBV6-1	TRBJ2-7	.	.	CASSELESRDEQYF	TGTGCCAGCAGTGAATTGGAGTCGCGGGACGAGCAGTACTTC
TRBV6-4	TRBJ2-2	.	.	CASSGVDTGELFF	TGTGCCAGCAGTGGGGTCGACACCGGGGAGCTGTTTTTT
TRBV19	TRBJ1-5	.	.	CASSWRVENQPQHF	TGTGCCAGTAGTTGGCGGGTTGAGAATCAGCCCCAGCATTTT
TRBV4-1	TRBJ1-6	.	.	CASSEGPIVANNSPLHF	TGCGCCAGCTCCGAAGGGCCGATCGTAGCGAATAATTCACCCCTCCACTTT
TRBV19	TRBJ1-1	.	.	CASSLLGPRGGTEAFF	TGTGCCAGTAGTCTCCTAGGACCAAGAGGGGGCACTGAAGCTTTCTTT
TRBV29-1	TRBJ2-4	.	.	CSARTDAKNIQYF	TGCAGCGCCCGGACGGATGCCAAAAACATTCAGTACTTC
TRBV2	TRBJ1-4	.	once	CASRLGPSNEKLFF	TGTGCCAGTAGATTAGGACCGAGTAATGAAAAACTGTTTTTT
TRBV6-4	TRBJ1-2	TRBD1	.	CASSPLGGQTLNYGYTF	TGTGCCAGCAGTCCCCTAGGGGGACAGACACTGAACTATGGCTACACCTTC
TRBV3-1/TRBV3-2	TRBJ2-3	.	.	CASSLYGAQYF	TGTGCCAGCAGCCTCTACGGCGCGCAGTATTTT
TRBV3-1/TRBV3-2	TRBJ2-1	.	.	CASSQGPRETYNEQFF	TGTGCCAGCAGCCAAGGTCCACGCGAGACCTACAATGAGCAGTTCTTC